Listed below are T cell receptor beta chains from one sample, sequenced in a study of shared clonotypes between healthy human individuals. Some clones are missing from TCRdb's copy, which holds only in-frame ones; the method was immunoSEQ multiplex PCR. The sample yields 600,000 to 750,000 clones, around 91% seen once. Specimen: memory CD8+ T cells from PBMCs. These receptors were obtained from a man aged 18 to 29 in good health. Some clones in this sample may be carry-over from other donors' samples. Each CDR3 is given with its conserved first and last residue. D genes are given only for firm matches. The size of a clone is reported for some rows only, either as once, few or many, or as a class for expanded clones.

NA	TRBJ2-1	once	TRBV29-1	TGCAGCGTTGAACAGGGCTACCGGGAGCAGTTCTTC	CSVEQGYREQFF
NA	TRBJ1-1	NA	TRBV5-6	TGTGCCAGCAGCTTAGTAGACGGTTTTGAAGCTTTCTTT	CASSLVDGFEAFF
NA	TRBJ2-1	once	TRBV15	TGTGCCACCAGCGGCCTTGGGGAGCAGTTCTTC	CATSGLGEQFF
TRBD1	TRBJ2-7	NA	TRBV5-1	TGCGCCAGCAGCTCTAGTACACAGGGGGTCTACGAGCAGTACTTC	CASSSSTQGVYEQYF
NA	TRBJ1-3	NA	TRBV27	TGTGCCAGCAGTTTATCTCGGGGATCTGGAAACACCATATATTTT	CASSLSRGSGNTIYF
NA	TRBJ2-2	NA	TRBV10-2	TGCGCCAGCACAGATACCGGGGAGCTGTTTTTT	CASTDTGELFF
NA	TRBJ2-7	NA	TRBV9	TGTGCCAGCAGCGTAGGTGGGGGGGCAAGCGAGCAGTACTTC	CASSVGGGASEQYF
NA	TRBJ2-5	NA	TRBV28	TGTGCCAGCAGTTTCCTACAGGGCGGGGAGACCCAGTACTTC	CASSFLQGGETQYF
NA	TRBJ2-7	NA	TRBV28	TGTGCCAGCAGTTTACCTAGCCTCTACGAGCAGTACTTC	CASSLPSLYEQYF
NA	TRBJ2-1	NA	TRBV7-3	TGTGCCAGCGGGGAGGGGGACAATGAGCAGTTCTTC	CASGEGDNEQFF
NA	TRBJ1-1	once	TRBV19	TGTGCCAGTAGTTTACAGCATAGACTCACTGAAGCTTTCTTT	CASSLQHRLTEAFF
TRBD1	TRBJ2-5	NA	TRBV28	TGTGCCAGCAGTTTATATCTCTCGGACAGGGCTCAAGAGACCCAGTACTTC	CASSLYLSDRAQETQYF
TRBD1	TRBJ1-1	few	TRBV10-3	TGTGCCATCAGTGAACAGGGGGCGGTGAACACTGAAGCTTTCTTT	CAISEQGAVNTEAFF